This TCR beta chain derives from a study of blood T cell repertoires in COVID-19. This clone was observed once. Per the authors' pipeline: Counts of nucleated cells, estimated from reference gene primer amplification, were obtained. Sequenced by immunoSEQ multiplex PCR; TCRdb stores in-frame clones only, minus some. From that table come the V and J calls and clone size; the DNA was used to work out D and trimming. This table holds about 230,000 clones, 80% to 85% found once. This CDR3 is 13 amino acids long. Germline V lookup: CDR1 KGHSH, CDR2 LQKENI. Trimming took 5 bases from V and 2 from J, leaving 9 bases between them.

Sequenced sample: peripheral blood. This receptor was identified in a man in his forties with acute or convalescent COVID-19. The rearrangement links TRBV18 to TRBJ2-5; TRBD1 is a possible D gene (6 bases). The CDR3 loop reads CASSRTEQETQYF. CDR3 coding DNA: TGTGCCAGCTCAAGGACAGAACAAGAGACCCAGTACTTC.